A single sample gave rise to the 17 T cell receptor beta chains below, sequenced in a study of blood T cell repertoires in COVID-19. Method: immunoSEQ multiplex PCR; TCRdb's copy keeps in-frame clones and lacks some. The data show 470,000 or so clones, 70% to 90% seen once. Sequenced input: peripheral blood. The receptors shown here come from a human donor in a cohort sampled during active COVID-19.

The gene calls are TRBV7-9 and TRBJ1-2; 8 nucleotides match TRBD1. Per germline, CDR1 SEHNR and CDR2 FQNEAQ (reference sequence). Trimming removed 5 bases from V and 0 bases from J; junction bases left unmatched: 5. CDR3 length equals 15 residues. The CDR3: CASSPLDRANYGYTF. The CDR3 nucleotides read TGTGCCAGCAGCCCGCTGGACAGGGCTAACTATGGCTACACCTTC.

The CDR3 DNA sequence: TGTGCCAGCAGCTTCCTCCCGGGAGGGGTTAACACTGAAGCTTTCTTT. It specifies CASSFLPGGVNTEAFF. The J gene is TRBJ1-1, the V gene TRBV9; TRBD1 might be the D (5 bases). Looked up from germline, CDR1 is SGDLS and CDR2 is YYNGEE. The V and J ends lost 4 bases and 2 bases respectively, with 18 bases between them. The CDR3 runs to 16 residues.

This rearrangement joins TRBV6-1 to TRBJ2-2; 12 nucleotides agree with TRBD2. The junction had 12 bases not matched to a gene; V was cut back by 4 bases and J by 3 bases. CDR1 MNHNS and CDR2 SASEGT come from the germline V gene. The CDR3 loop spans 19 amino acids. The DNA of the CDR3 is TGTGCCAGCAGTGGTGAATACGTGACTAGCGGGGGACACACCGGGGAGCTGTTTTTT. Protein sequence: CASSGEYVTSGGHTGELFF.

This chain links TRBV14 with TRBJ1-1; TRBD1 is a possible D gene (6 bases). Germline V lookup: CDR1 SGHDN, CDR2 FVKESK. V lost 5 bases to trimming and J lost 5 bases, with 12 bases between them. This CDR3 is 13 amino acids long. The chain's CDR3 is CASSIQGVTEAFF. The DNA for the CDR3 is TGTGCCAGCAGCATACAGGGAGTGACTGAAGCTTTCTTT.

For the CDR3, the DNA is TGTGCCAGTAGTTCCCCTTTCGGACAGGGTGCGAATCAGCCCCAGCATTTT. This encodes CASSSPFGQGANQPQHF. V usage is TRBV19 and J usage is TRBJ1-5; 8 bases are a match to TRBD1. Germline V gene lookup returns CDR1 LNHDA and CDR2 SQIVND (reference sequence). J was trimmed by 4 bases and V by 5 bases; bases with no gene match: 13. This CDR3 has 17 amino acids.

The J gene is TRBJ1-5, the V gene TRBV27, with D maybe TRBD1 (5 bases). Trimming took off 5 bases at V and 0 bases at J, with 11 bases between the two ends. The CDR3 runs 15 residues. Per germline, CDR1 MNHEY and CDR2 SMNVEV (reference sequence). CDR3 protein: CASSQGVYSNQPQHF. In DNA, the CDR3 is TGTGCCAGCAGTCAAGGGGTTTATAGCAATCAGCCCCAGCATTTT.

The rearrangement uses TRBV19 and TRBJ2-5, with 9 nucleotides matching TRBD1. Germline V gives CDR1 LNHDA, CDR2 SQIVND (reference sequence). The CDR3 loop spans 15 amino acids. V lost 4 bases and J lost 0; bases outside the gene matches: 3. For the CDR3, the DNA is TGTGCCAGTAGTACCTGGACAGGGGACCAAGAGACCCAGTACTTC. Encoded protein: CASSTWTGDQETQYF.

This clone has just a few counts. The rearrangement joins TRBV30 to TRBJ1-2, with a weak D call TRBD1 (5 bases). V was clipped by 5 bases and J by 4 bases, with 11 bases between them. CDR1 and CDR2 from the germline V gene are GTSNPN and SVGIG (reference sequence). This CDR3 has 12 residues. DNA of the CDR3: TGTGCCTGGCAACGGGACTCCTATGGCTACACCTTC. Translating it yields CAWQRDSYGYTF.

The rearrangement uses TRBV5-1 and TRBJ1-2, with 8 bases fitting TRBD1. In germline, CDR1 is SGHRS, CDR2 YFSETQ. The CDR3 totals 13 residues. The ends lost 4 bases at V and 4 bases at J; junction bases unmatched: 3. The CDR3, as DNA: TGCGCCAGCAGCCGGGACAGGAGCTATGGCTACACCTTC. Residues: CASSRDRSYGYTF.

The chain is built from TRBV3-1 (or the pseudogene TRBV3-2) and TRBJ1-5; D unclear. Trimming took off 4 bases at V and 0 bases at J, with 7 bases between the two ends. There are 14 residues in the CDR3. Looked up from germline, CDR1 is LGHDT and CDR2 is YNNKEL (reference sequence). The CDR3 DNA follows: TGTGCCAGCAGCCCACAGTATAGCAATCAGCCCCAGCATTTT. This sequence encodes CASSPQYSNQPQHF.

The chain uses TRBV21-1 and TRBJ1-2; the table assigns TRBD1, which was not confirmed against the DNA. TRBV21-1 is reported as a pseudogene. This CDR3 spans 13 amino acids. In DNA form, the CDR3 reads TGTGCCAGCAGCGGCCCGGACAGGCGGGTACGCACCTTC. This gives the protein CASSGPDRRVRTF.

The CDR3 sequence is CASSDRATNTEAFF. CDR3 nucleotides: TGTGCCAGCAGTGACAGGGCCACGAACACTGAAGCTTTCTTT. The rearrangement uses TRBV2 and TRBJ1-1, with D possibly TRBD1 on 5 matching bases. The V gene lost 3 bases and the J gene lost 1 base, with 9 bases spanning the gap. The CDR3 is made up of 14 amino acids. Germline CDR1 SNHLY, CDR2 FYNNEI.

The chain employs TRBV6-5 and TRBJ2-7; a weak D match, TRBD1 (5 bases). Germline V gene sequence: CDR1 MNHEY, CDR2 SVGAGI. Between the trimmed V and J ends, which lost 10 bases and 6 bases, there was a span of 19 bases. The CDR3 consists of 13 residues. The CDR3 loop reads CATRTNSRAEQYF. The DNA for the CDR3 is TGTGCCACCCGGACAAATAGTCGTGCCGAGCAGTACTTC.

The V and J genes are TRBV25-1 and TRBJ1-1; tentatively, D is TRBD1 (5 bases). Trimming shortened V by 0 bases and J by 5 bases, and 7 bases separated the two germline ends. Germline loops: CDR1 MGHDK, CDR2 SYGVNS. The CDR3 runs to 13 residues. The CDR3 nucleotides read TGTGCCAGCAGTGAATATCAGGGTACTGAAGCTTTCTTT. Translating gives CASSEYQGTEAFF.

The chain carries TRBV5-4 and TRBJ1-3; unclear D gene. Germline V gene lookup returns CDR1 SGHNT and CDR2 YYREEE (reference sequence). Trimming took 0 bases from V and 2 from J, leaving 9 bases between them. The CDR3 is made up of 15 amino acids. The CDR3 bases are TGTGCCAGCAGCTTGGACCGCTACCCTGGAAACACCATATATTTT. Its translation is CASSLDRYPGNTIYF.

The gene calls are TRBV4-1 and TRBJ1-1; D perhaps matches TRBD1 (5 bases). Trimming cost V 0 bases and J 1 base, with 9 bases left between them. This CDR3 is 15 amino acids long. Germline lookup yields CDR1 MGHRA and CDR2 YSYEKL. CDR3 sequence: CASSQDWTPNTEAFF. The CDR3 bases are TGCGCCAGCAGCCAAGATTGGACACCGAACACTGAAGCTTTCTTT.

This chain's CDR3 is CASSPPRDKNTEAFF. For the CDR3, the DNA is TGTGCCAGCAGTCCACCCCGGGACAAGAACACTGAAGCTTTCTTT. The J gene is TRBJ1-1, the V gene TRBV6-2 or TRBV6-3, with a tentative D call TRBD1 (6 bases). The V end was cut by 5 bases, the J end by 1 base, with 14 bases between. The CDR3 sequence is 15 residues long. Germline assignment: CDR1 MNHEY and CDR2 SVGEGT.